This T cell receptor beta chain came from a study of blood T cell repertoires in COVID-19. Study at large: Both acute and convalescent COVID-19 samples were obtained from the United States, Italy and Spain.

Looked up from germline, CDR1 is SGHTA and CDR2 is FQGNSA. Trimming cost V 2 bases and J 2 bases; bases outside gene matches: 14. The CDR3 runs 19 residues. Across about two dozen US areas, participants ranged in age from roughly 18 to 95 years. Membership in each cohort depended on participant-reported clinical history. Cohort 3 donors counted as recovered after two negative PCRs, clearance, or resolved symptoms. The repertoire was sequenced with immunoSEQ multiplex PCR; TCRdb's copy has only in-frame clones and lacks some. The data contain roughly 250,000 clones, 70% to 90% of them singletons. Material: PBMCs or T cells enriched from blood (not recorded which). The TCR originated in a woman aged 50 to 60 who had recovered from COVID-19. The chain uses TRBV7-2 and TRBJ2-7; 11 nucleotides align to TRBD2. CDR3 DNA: TGTGCCAGCAGCTTACTCTCGTTAGCGGGAGGGCCTCTGCCCTACGAGCAGTACTTC. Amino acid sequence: CASSLLSLAGGPLPYEQYF. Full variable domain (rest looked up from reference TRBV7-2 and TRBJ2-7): GAGVSQSPSNKVTEKGKDVELRCDPISGHTALYWYRQSLGQGLEFLIYFQGNSAPDKSGLPSDRFSAERTGGSVSTLTIQRTQQEDSAVYLCASSLLSLAGGPLPYEQYFGPGTRLTVT.